The 27 T cell receptor beta chains given below trace back to one sample, sequenced in a study of regulatory T cells in long-lasting Graves disease. iRepertoire HTBI primers and Arm-PCR of CDR3 regions built TCR beta libraries. TCRdb processed the multiplex PCR reads anew with MiXCR; each CDR3 protein has one entry. The table shows 400,000 to 500,000 distinct CDR3 sequences, with about 21% occurring only once. This sample's time point: persistent/refractory GD, antithyroid drugs over 5 years with positive TRAb. Following extraction of RNA from PBMCs, that RNA was used to make the TCR library. Sequencing was performed on peripheral blood mononuclear cells (PBMCs), taken when the disease was refractory, from a patient treated with antithyroid drugs. The receptor set was obtained from a female donor with Graves disease.

This clonotype was recorded a few times. The V gene is TRBV19, the J gene TRBJ2-7, with 8 bases that match TRBD2. Germline V CDR1 and CDR2: LNHDA, SQIVND (reference sequence). Trimming at V came to 3 bases and at J to 0 bases, leaving 4 bases not matched to a gene. The CDR3 consists of 15 residues. The CDR3 reads CASSIQSGGSYEQYF. CDR3 DNA: TGTGCCAGTAGTATTCAAAGCGGGGGCTCCTACGAGCAGTACTTC.

This clonotype appeared many times. The chain carries TRBV3-1 and TRBJ1-1; D is possibly TRBD1 (5 bases). With 3 bases removed from V and 0 bases from J, the gap between germline ends came to 14 bases. There are 16 residues in the CDR3. Germline assignment: CDR1 LGHDT and CDR2 YNNKEL (reference sequence). Here the CDR3 reads CASSHGTAGLNTEAFF. CDR3 bases: TGTGCCAGCAGCCATGGGACGGCAGGGCTGAACACTGAAGCTTTCTTT.

This clonotype was seen more than once but under ten times. The rearrangement uses TRBV5-6 and TRBJ1-1; no clear D gene. This CDR3 is 14 amino acids long. Germline CDR1 SGHDT, CDR2 YYEEEE. V was cut by 0 bases and J by 2 bases, with 8 bases left in between. CDR3 coding DNA: TGTGCCAGCAGCTTGGTCCCGGCAAACACTGAAGCTTTCTTT. Translation: CASSLVPANTEAFF. The entire variable domain, with the rest obtained from reference TRBV5-6 and TRBJ1-1, is as follows: DAGVTQSPTHLIKTRGQQVTLRCSPKSGHDTVSWYQQALGQGPQFIFQYYEEEERQRGNFPDRFSGHQFPNYSSELNVNALLLGDSALYLCASSLVPANTEAFFGQGTRLTVV.

This clonotype was seen many times. The chain recombines TRBV11-2 with TRBJ2-7; D remains unclear. Looked up from germline, CDR1 is SGHAT and CDR2 is FQNNGV. Trimming cost V 0 bases and J 5 bases, with 5 bases left between them. This CDR3 has 12 amino acids. The CDR3 DNA reads as TGTGCCAGCAGCTTAGAAATCCACGAGCAGTACTTC. This sequence encodes CASSLEIHEQYF.

In this sample, this clonotype turned up many times. The V call is TRBV12-3 or TRBV12-4, the J call TRBJ1-5; D is undetermined. The CDR3 covers 14 residues. Trimming left V 6 bases short and J 0 bases short, with 9 bases between. The CDR3 sequence is CASSIGDSNQPQHF. The CDR3 DNA reads as TGTGCCAGCAGCATCGGTGATAGCAATCAGCCCCAGCATTTT.

The rearrangement uses TRBV3-1 and TRBJ1-1; 7 bases fit TRBD1. Unmatched junction bases numbered 11, after V lost 0 bases and J lost 4 bases. Germline CDR1 is LGHDT and CDR2 is YNNKEL (reference sequence). The CDR3 runs 17 residues. Here the CDR3 reads CASSQDLAGRGGTEAFF. The CDR3 DNA follows: TGTGCCAGCAGCCAAGATCTTGCTGGCAGGGGGGGCACTGAAGCTTTCTTT.

On this clonotype: Since the CDR3 does not end with the conserved phenylalanine or tryptophan, this likely comes from a read error. The chain joins TRBV10-3 to TRBJ2-7; D is unresolved. CDR1 ENHRY and CDR2 SYGVKD come from the germline V gene. The CDR3 is 14 amino acids. The V gene lost 11 bases and the J gene lost 3 bases, with 20 bases spanning the gap. This chain's CDR3 is CASKMGGRNYEQYY. CDR3 bases: TGTGCCTCCAAGATGGGCGGAAGAAACTACGAGCAGTACTAC.

This clonotype was observed a handful of times. The chain carries TRBV5-1 and TRBJ1-3; D may be TRBD1 (6 bases). This CDR3 comprises 18 residues. Trimming took off 2 bases at V and 3 bases at J, with 21 bases between the two ends. Germline CDR1 reads SGHRS; CDR2 reads YFSETQ. Here the CDR3 DNA reads TGCGCCAGCAGCTTCGCCGGCATGGACCGGGACATTGGAAACACCATATATTTT. Translation: CASSFAGMDRDIGNTIYF.

J is TRBJ2-7 and V is TRBV6-2 or TRBV6-3, with D possibly called TRBD1 or TRBD2 (5 bases each). The CDR3 loop spans 16 amino acids. CDR1 and CDR2 (germline): MNHEY, SVGEGT. Trimming took 7 bases from V and 3 from J, leaving 22 bases between them. CDR3 residues: CASTKVPGPPSYEQYF. CDR3 nucleotide sequence: TGTGCCAGCACTAAAGTGCCGGGACCTCCGAGCTACGAGCAGTACTTC.

This clonotype showed up just a few times. The chain has TRBV6-1 and TRBJ2-7; D unresolved. Germline V gene data show CDR1 as MNHNS and CDR2 as SASEGT. V was pared by 7 bases and J by 6 bases, with 10 bases between. The CDR3 contains 11 residues. CDR3 sequence (DNA): TGTGCCAGCAACGATCCGGTCGAGCAGTACTTC. Translated: CASNDPVEQYF.

This clonotype was recorded at least ten times. The chain combines TRBV4-1 with TRBJ2-7; no clear D gene. This CDR3 has 8 amino acids. Germline V gene data show CDR1 as MGHRA and CDR2 as YSYEKL. V was trimmed by 9 bases and J by 11 bases, leaving 8 bases between them. The CDR3 loop is CARLPEYF. The CDR3 region has the DNA TGCGCCAGGCTCCCGGAGTACTTC.

This clonotype was seen ten or more times. For the CDR3, the DNA is TGTGCCAGCAGTTTATCCGGGACAGGGGTGGCTGAGACCCAGTACTTC. This codes for CASSLSGTGVAETQYF. The V gene is TRBV27, the J gene TRBJ2-5; TRBD1 matches at 10 bases. CDR3 size: 16 residues. Germline CDR1 MNHEY, CDR2 SMNVEV (reference sequence). J was trimmed by 5 bases and V by 0 bases; bases with no gene match: 6.

This clonotype was detected many times. The chain uses TRBV29-1 and TRBJ1-1; D is unclear. Germline V lookup: CDR1 SQVTM, CDR2 ANQGSEA. V gave up 7 bases and J gave up 1 base, with 10 bases separating them. There are 12 residues in the CDR3. CDR3 protein: CSDTRQNTEAFF. In DNA, the CDR3 is TGCAGCGATACCAGACAGAACACTGAAGCTTTCTTT.

Turning to this clonotype: This sequence may be a read error, since a much larger clone differs from it by one base. The CDR3 here is CASGMAGGQSYEQYF. The CDR3 DNA is TGTGCCAGCGGCATGGCGGGAGGACAATCCTACGAGCAGTACTTC. This sequence joins TRBV28 and TRBJ2-7; 8 bases are a match to TRBD2. CDR1 is MDHEN and CDR2 is SYDVKM in the germline V gene. V lost 8 bases to trimming and J lost 1 base; unmatched junction nucleotides: 10. The CDR3 loop spans 15 amino acids.

This clonotype has at least ten counts. CDR3 residues: CASMKEGHGYTF. Written as DNA, the CDR3 is TGTGCCAGCATGAAGGAGGGACATGGCTACACCTTC. V gene TRBV12-3 or TRBV12-4 combines with J gene TRBJ1-2; D might be TRBD1 (5 bases). This CDR3 is built from 12 residues. V was pared by 7 bases and J by 6 bases, with 12 bases between.

The sample holds one count of this clonotype. V usage is TRBV9 and J usage is TRBJ1-3, with D unclear. The CDR3 extends over 15 amino acids. Germline V CDR1 and CDR2: SGDLS, YYNGEE. Trimming stripped 0 bases from V and 2 bases from J, with 9 bases between. The CDR3 DNA is TGTGCCAGCAGCGTAGGGGCGGGTACTGGAAACACCATATATTTT. This gives the protein CASSVGAGTGNTIYF. The whole variable domain, remainder taken from reference TRBV9 and TRBJ1-3, is DSGVTQTPKHLITATGQRVTLRCSPRSGDLSVYWYQQSLDQGLQFLIQYYNGEERAKGNILERFSAQQFPDLHSELNLSSLELGDSALYFCASSVGAGTGNTIYFGEGSWLTVV.

This clonotype was detected a few times. The chain combines TRBV12-3 or TRBV12-4 with TRBJ2-4, with 11 bases matching TRBD2. Trimming removed 5 bases from V and 5 bases from J; junction bases left unmatched: 5. The CDR3 runs to 15 residues. The CDR3 bases are TGTGCCAGCAGTCAGACTAGCGGGAATCAAAACATTCAGTACTTC. Translating it yields CASSQTSGNQNIQYF.

This clonotype was observed at least ten times. The J gene is TRBJ2-2, the V gene TRBV12-3 or TRBV12-4, with D hard to call. The CDR3 contains 15 residues. Trimming stripped 3 bases from V and 5 bases from J, with 13 bases between. The DNA of the CDR3 is TGTGCCAGCAGTTTTATGGTCTTGGGGACCGGGGAGCTGTTTTTT. It encodes CASSFMVLGTGELFF.

This clonotype was counted ten times or more. The chain has TRBV30 and TRBJ2-7, with D unclear. This CDR3 comprises 11 residues. The V end was cut by 3 bases, the J end by 5 bases, with 8 bases between. Germline-derived CDR1 and CDR2 are GTSNPN and SVGIG (reference sequence). CDR3 sequence: CAWSRSNEQYF. CDR3 nucleotide sequence: TGTGCCTGGAGCCGATCCAACGAGCAGTACTTC.

This clonotype has at least ten counts. V usage is TRBV20-1 and J usage is TRBJ2-5; D gene unclear. Trimming cost V 3 bases and J 4 bases, with 9 bases left between them. The CDR3 is 12 amino acids. Germline lookup yields CDR1 DFQATT and CDR2 SNEGSKA (reference sequence). The chain's CDR3 is CSASHPPETQYF. The CDR3 nucleotides read TGCAGTGCTAGCCACCCACCAGAGACCCAGTACTTC.

V gene TRBV10-3 combines with J gene TRBJ1-5, with D unresolved. The CDR3 has 13 amino acids. Germline V lookup: CDR1 ENHRY, CDR2 SYGVKD. The V gene lost 2 bases and the J gene lost 6 bases, with 8 bases spanning the gap. This chain's CDR3 is CAISEDDGQPQHF. DNA of the CDR3: TGTGCCATCAGTGAGGACGATGGTCAGCCCCAGCATTTT.

In this sample, this clonotype turned up a few times. The gene calls are TRBV27 and TRBJ2-7; D could derive from TRBD1 or TRBD2 (5 bases each). CDR1 and CDR2 from the germline V gene are MNHEY and SMNVEV (reference sequence). The V end was cut by 5 bases, the J end by 7 bases, with 18 bases between. This CDR3 is 14 amino acids long. CDR3 DNA sequence: TGTGCCAGCAGTATCTCCGGGGCCTTTTCTGAGCAGTACTTC. This gives the protein CASSISGAFSEQYF.

This chain joins TRBV19 and TRBJ2-7; 7 bases are a match to TRBD1. V lost 3 bases, J lost 5 bases, and 4 bases stayed unmatched. CDR3 length: 13 amino acids. Germline-derived CDR1 and CDR2 are LNHDA and SQIVND (reference sequence). CDR3 nucleotides: TGTGCCAGTAGTATTCAAGGGGGCGACGAGCAGTACTTC. Residues: CASSIQGGDEQYF.

The V call is TRBV7-9, the J call TRBJ1-4; D is unclear. V gave up 4 bases and J gave up 7 bases, with 19 bases separating them. CDR3 length equals 16 residues. CDR1 SEHNR and CDR2 FQNEAQ come from the germline V gene (reference sequence). CDR3 nucleotide sequence: TGTGCCAGCAGCTCCGCCGGTGGGGAGGCGGGTGAAAAACTGTTTTTT. This gives the protein CASSSAGGEAGEKLFF.

The table lists this clonotype with many counts. Written as DNA, the CDR3 is TGTGCCACCAGCAGAGGATCAGGGGGAGAGACCCAGTACTTC. Amino acid sequence: CATSRGSGGETQYF. This chain uses TRBV15 with TRBJ2-5; 7 nucleotides agree with TRBD1. Germline CDR1 is LNHNV and CDR2 is YYDKDF (reference sequence). The CDR3 loop spans 14 amino acids. The J segment lost 4 bases and the V segment lost 1 base, leaving 3 bases of the junction unmatched.

In its sample, this clonotype was seen a few times. This chain connects TRBV19 to TRBJ2-7, with 10 bases lining up with TRBD2. The CDR3 contains 15 residues. V lost 0 bases and J lost 4; bases outside the gene matches: 3. Looked up from germline, CDR1 is LNHDA and CDR2 is SQIVND (reference sequence). The CDR3 spells CASSIEASGRYEQYF. Here the CDR3 DNA reads TGTGCCAGTAGTATAGAGGCTAGCGGGAGATACGAGCAGTACTTC. Looking up the rest from reference TRBV19 and TRBJ2-7 gives the full variable domain: DGGITQSPKYLFRKEGQNVTLSCEQNLNHDAMYWYRQDPGQGLRLIYYSQIVNDFQKGDIAEGYSVSREKKESFPLTVTSAQKNPTAFYLCASSIEASGRYEQYFGPGTRLTVT.

The chain couples TRBV20-1 to TRBJ2-5, with 7 bases matching TRBD2. The CDR3 is 15 residues long. Trimming cost V 4 bases and J 5 bases; bases outside gene matches: 13. Germline-derived CDR1 and CDR2 are DFQATT and SNEGSKA (reference sequence). CDR3 sequence (DNA): TGCAGTGCTACGCCCTCGGCAGGGAGGGCCGAGACCCAGTACTTC. Amino acids: CSATPSAGRAETQYF.